The rows below give T cell receptor beta chains drawn from one sample of a study of TIL therapy for anti-PD-1-resistant metastatic lung cancer. Sequencing was performed with immunoSEQ multiplex PCR; in TCRdb, only in-frame clones are kept and a portion is missing. The data contain 7,000 or so clones, 60% to 80% of them seen just once; the ten biggest clones take up around 7.7%. The source was tumor tissue, collected at baseline. The receptors originated from a person aged 25-85 years with non-small cell lung cancer. The CDR3 runs from the conserved cysteine through the conserved F or W. Each record gives: D gene, V gene, clone size, J gene, CDR3 protein, CDR3 DNA. D genes are given only for firm matches. Size tells how often a clone was seen (once, few, many) or the class of an expanded clone, and some rows leave it out.

d_gene: NA; v_gene: TRBV11-3; abundance: NA; j_gene: TRBJ2-1; CDR3aa: CASSNSRGAASSYNEQFF; CDR3nt: TGTGCCAGCAGCAACAGTCGGGGCGCCGCTTCGTCTTACAATGAGCAGTTCTTC
d_gene: TRBD2; v_gene: TRBV5-1; abundance: NA; j_gene: TRBJ2-3; CDR3aa: CASSLAGVLAGGTDTQYF; CDR3nt: TGCGCCAGCAGCTTGGCCGGGGTGCTAGCGGGAGGCACAGATACGCAGTATTTT
d_gene: TRBD2; v_gene: TRBV2; abundance: NA; j_gene: TRBJ2-5; CDR3aa: CASRLTSGRSKTQYF; CDR3nt: TGTGCCAGCAGGTTGACTAGCGGGAGGTCCAAGACCCAGTACTTC
d_gene: NA; v_gene: TRBV30; abundance: few; j_gene: TRBJ1-5; CDR3aa: CAWSVSGQDQPQHF; CDR3nt: TGTGCCTGGAGTGTTTCAGGGCAAGATCAGCCCCAGCATTTT
d_gene: NA; v_gene: TRBV7-9; abundance: NA; j_gene: TRBJ1-1; CDR3aa: CASTSATALSSEAFF; CDR3nt: TGTGCCAGCACCTCTGCGACGGCCCTAAGCTCTGAAGCTTTCTTT
d_gene: NA; v_gene: TRBV5-6; abundance: NA; j_gene: TRBJ1-5; CDR3aa: CASSFQGRNQPQHF; CDR3nt: TGTGCCAGCAGCTTCCAAGGTCGGAATCAGCCCCAGCATTTT
d_gene: TRBD1; v_gene: TRBV7-9; abundance: medium-sized; j_gene: TRBJ2-7; CDR3aa: CASSQGAKYEQYF; CDR3nt: TGTGCCAGCAGCCAGGGGGCGAAGTACGAGCAGTACTTC
d_gene: NA; v_gene: TRBV9; abundance: NA; j_gene: TRBJ2-5; CDR3aa: CASSVASRETQYF; CDR3nt: TGTGCCAGCAGCGTAGCCAGTAGGGAGACCCAGTACTTC
d_gene: TRBD2; v_gene: TRBV7-2; abundance: NA; j_gene: TRBJ2-5; CDR3aa: CASSPDWALAGDQETQYF; CDR3nt: TGTGCCAGCAGCCCAGATTGGGCACTAGCGGGGGACCAAGAGACCCAGTACTTC
d_gene: TRBD2; v_gene: TRBV28; abundance: NA; j_gene: TRBJ2-1; CDR3aa: CASSLNGLAGVYNEQFF; CDR3nt: TGTGCCAGCAGTTTAAATGGCCTAGCGGGAGTCTACAATGAGCAGTTCTTC
d_gene: TRBD1; v_gene: TRBV25-1; abundance: few; j_gene: TRBJ1-3; CDR3aa: CASSEGDRRNTIYF; CDR3nt: TGTGCCAGCAGTGAAGGGGACAGAAGAAACACCATATATTTT
d_gene: NA; v_gene: TRBV5-1; abundance: NA; j_gene: TRBJ2-2; CDR3aa: CASSLVGANTGELFF; CDR3nt: TGCGCCAGCAGCTTGGTAGGCGCGAACACCGGGGAGCTGTTTTTT
d_gene: NA; v_gene: TRBV7-2; abundance: few; j_gene: TRBJ2-1; CDR3aa: CASNPAAGVNEQFF; CDR3nt: TGTGCCAGCAATCCCGCTGCAGGGGTCAATGAGCAGTTCTTC
d_gene: NA; v_gene: TRBV11-1; abundance: NA; j_gene: TRBJ2-7; CDR3aa: CASSLVGTDSSYEQYF; CDR3nt: TGTGCCAGCAGCTTAGTGGGGACTGACTCCTCCTACGAGCAGTACTTC
d_gene: TRBD2; v_gene: TRBV30; abundance: NA; j_gene: TRBJ2-1; CDR3aa: CAWSDPGLAGIKINSYNEQFF; CDR3nt: TGTGCCTGGAGTGACCCTGGACTAGCGGGAATCAAGATTAACTCCTACAATGAGCAGTTCTTC
d_gene: TRBD2; v_gene: TRBV7-8; abundance: NA; j_gene: TRBJ2-1; CDR3aa: CASSPRGTSSNEQFF; CDR3nt: TGTGCCAGCAGCCCGCGGGGGACTAGCTCCAATGAGCAGTTCTTC
d_gene: NA; v_gene: TRBV19; abundance: few; j_gene: TRBJ1-6; CDR3aa: CASGMGLVNSPLHF; CDR3nt: TGTGCCAGTGGAATGGGGTTAGTTAATTCACCCCTCCACTTT
d_gene: TRBD1; v_gene: TRBV11-2; abundance: NA; j_gene: TRBJ2-3; CDR3aa: CASSLVGTGGPEQYF; CDR3nt: TGTGCCAGCAGCTTAGTAGGGACAGGGGGTCCCGAGCAGTATTTT
d_gene: NA; v_gene: TRBV28; abundance: NA; j_gene: TRBJ2-1; CDR3aa: CALASWNNEQFF; CDR3nt: TGTGCGTTGGCTAGTTGGAACAATGAGCAGTTCTTC
d_gene: NA; v_gene: TRBV5-4; abundance: NA; j_gene: TRBJ2-2; CDR3aa: CASSLRFANTGELFF; CDR3nt: TGTGCCAGCAGCTTGCGGTTCGCGAACACCGGGGAGCTGTTTTTT
d_gene: TRBD2; v_gene: TRBV5-1; abundance: NA; j_gene: TRBJ2-1; CDR3aa: CASSLGTSDSYNEQFF; CDR3nt: TGCGCCAGCAGCTTAGGGACTAGCGACTCCTACAATGAGCAGTTCTTC